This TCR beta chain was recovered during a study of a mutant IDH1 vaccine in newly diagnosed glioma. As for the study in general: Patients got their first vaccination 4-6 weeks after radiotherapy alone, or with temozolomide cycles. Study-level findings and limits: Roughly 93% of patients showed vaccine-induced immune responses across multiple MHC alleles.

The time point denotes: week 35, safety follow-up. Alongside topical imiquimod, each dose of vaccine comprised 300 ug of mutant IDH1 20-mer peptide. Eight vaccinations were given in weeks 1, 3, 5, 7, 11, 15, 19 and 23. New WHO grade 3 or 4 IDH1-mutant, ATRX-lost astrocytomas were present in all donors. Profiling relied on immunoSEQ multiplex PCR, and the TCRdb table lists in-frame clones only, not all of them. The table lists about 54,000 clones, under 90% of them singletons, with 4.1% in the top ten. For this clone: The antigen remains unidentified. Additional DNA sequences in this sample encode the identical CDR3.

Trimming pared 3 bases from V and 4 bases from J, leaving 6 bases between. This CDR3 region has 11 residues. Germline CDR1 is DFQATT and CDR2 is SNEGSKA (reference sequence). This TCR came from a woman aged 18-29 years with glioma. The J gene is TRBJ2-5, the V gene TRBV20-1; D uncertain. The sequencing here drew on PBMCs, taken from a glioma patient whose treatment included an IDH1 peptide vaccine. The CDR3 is CSARSGETQYF. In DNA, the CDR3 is TGCAGTGCTAGGTCCGGAGAGACCCAGTACTTC.